These T cell receptor beta chains were read from a single sample in a study of blood T cells in healthy people across ages. TCRdb passed the 5' RACE reads through MiXCR, listing each CDR3 protein once. The table lists some 780,000 distinct CDR3 sequences, more than 55% of them singletons. Sequencing was carried out using blood. These receptors all come from a man in his forties in good health. CDR3s include the opening cysteine and the closing phenylalanine or tryptophan. A D gene is named only where the DNA matches it firmly. Clone size, where shown, is once, few, many, or a class for clones that have expanded.

abundance,v_gene,d_gene,j_gene,CDR3nt,CDR3aa
-,TRBV3-1,TRBD2,TRBJ2-5,TGTGCCAGCAGCCAACTAGCGGGAGATCTACGGCAGTACTTC,CASSQLAGDLRQYF
-,TRBV29-1,-,TRBJ2-5,TGCAGCGGCGAGGGGGGACAAGAGACCCAGTACTTC,CSGEGGQETQYF
few,TRBV12-5,-,TRBJ2-5,TGTGCTAATGGTGAAGGCTGGGAGCAGTACTTC,CANGEGWEQYF
-,TRBV3-1,TRBD1,TRBJ2-7,TGTGCCAGCAGCCAAGGTTACAGGGGCTCCTACGAGCAGTACTTC,CASSQGYRGSYEQYF
few,TRBV12-3/TRBV12-4,-,TRBJ2-3,TGTGCCAGCAGTCCTGGGGCGGGGCCTAGCACAGATACGCAGTATTTT,CASSPGAGPSTDTQYF
-,TRBV7-2,TRBD1,TRBJ2-1,TGTGCCAGCAGCTTGCAGGGGGCTGGTGAGCAGTTCTTC,CASSLQGAGEQFF
-,TRBV28,-,TRBJ1-1,TGTGCCAGCAGTTTAAGGTGGGGGCTGGGAAGGACTGAAGCTTTCTTT,CASSLRWGLGRTEAFF
-,TRBV5-4,-,TRBJ2-4,TGTGCCAGCAGCACCGGACTTGGGGACATTCAGTACTTC,CASSTGLGDIQYF
-,TRBV5-1,-,TRBJ1-2,TGCGCCAGCAGCTTCGAGGGAGGAGCCTATGGCTACACCTTC,CASSFEGGAYGYTF
few,TRBV7-2,-,TRBJ2-7,TGTGCCAGCAGCTTCGGATTATTAGCCGGCGAGCAGTACTTC,CASSFGLLAGEQYF
many,TRBV4-2,TRBD2,TRBJ2-1,TGTGCCAGCAGCACGGGACTAGTTTTCGGTGAGCAGTTCTTC,CASSTGLVFGEQFF
-,TRBV10-3,TRBD1,TRBJ1-6,TGTGCCATCAGTGAGACGCAGGGGGCACGCTCACCCCTCCACTTT,CAISETQGARSPLHF
-,TRBV6-6,-,TRBJ2-7,TGTGCCAGCAGTAAGACAGGTTACGAGCAGTACTTC,CASSKTGYEQYF
few,TRBV4-1,-,TRBJ2-5,TGCGCCAGCAGCCAAGGGCCAGGGGAAGAGACCCAGTACTTC,CASSQGPGEETQYF
once,TRBV10-3,-,TRBJ2-5,TGTGCCATCAGAGGGGGGAAGGGTAATCAAGAGACCCAGTACTTC,CAIRGGKGNQETQYF
-,TRBV12-3/TRBV12-4,TRBD2,TRBJ2-1,TGTGCCAGCAGTTTAGGAATCGCGGGGGGGCCCTACAATGAGCAGTTCTTC,CASSLGIAGGPYNEQFF
-,TRBV7-3,TRBD2,TRBJ2-1,TGTGCCAGCAGCCCTCAACCGACTAGCATCAATGAGCAGTTCTTC,CASSPQPTSINEQFF
-,TRBV20-1,TRBD2,TRBJ2-5,TGCAGTGCCCCAGGAAGGGTACTTCCGGGACTAGTAGAGACCCAGTACTTC,CSAPGRVLPGLVETQYF
-,TRBV9,-,TRBJ2-1,TGTGCCAGCAGCGCCCTAGCTCGCGAGCAGTTCTTC,CASSALAREQFF
once,TRBV20-1,TRBD2,TRBJ2-7,TGCAGTGCTAGAGACCCTAGCGGGAGTGCGTACGAGCAGTACTTC,CSARDPSGSAYEQYF
many,TRBV3-1,-,TRBJ1-2,TGTGCCAGCAGCCCCATCCTGGGCGGTGACTATGGCTACACCTTC,CASSPILGGDYGYTF
few,TRBV5-6,TRBD2,TRBJ2-7,TGTGCCAGCAGTCCAGGACTAGCGAGCCAGGAGCAGTACTTC,CASSPGLASQEQYF
-,TRBV5-6,TRBD2,TRBJ2-1,TGTGCCAGCAGCTTTCCGGGACTAGCGGGAGACAATGAGCAGTTCTTC,CASSFPGLAGDNEQFF
-,TRBV18,-,TRBJ2-1,TGTGCCAGCTCAAACCACGTTTCGACCGATGAGCAGTTCTTC,CASSNHVSTDEQFF
few,TRBV12-3/TRBV12-4,TRBD1,TRBJ2-5,TGTGCCAGCAGTTTGAGACAGGGGTTGATGGAGACCCAGTACTTC,CASSLRQGLMETQYF